The next 11 T cell receptor beta chains were all read from a single sample in a study of blood T cell repertoires in COVID-19. Measured with immunoSEQ multiplex PCR; TCRdb has only the in-frame clones, and not every one. The data contain about 120,000 clones, 90% of them singletons. Input material: peripheral blood. Receptors originate from a human donor with active COVID-19. The donor label of this sample is uncertain.

The rearrangement uses TRBV9 and TRBJ1-1; 7 bases map to TRBD1. The CDR3 contains 14 residues. V shed 3 bases and J 6 bases; nucleotides not matched to a gene: 8. The germline gives CDR1 SGDLS, CDR2 YYNGEE. The CDR3 DNA sequence: TGTGCCAGCAGCGCGACAGGGATCGGGGCTGAAGCTTTCTTT. It specifies CASSATGIGAEAFF.

CDR3 protein: CASSLSASGGAGETQYF. For the CDR3, the DNA is TGTGCCAGCAGTTTATCCGCTAGCGGGGGGGCCGGAGAGACCCAGTACTTC. The V gene is TRBV27, the J gene TRBJ2-5, with TRBD2 matching 12 bases. Losses at the gene ends were 0 bases for V and 4 bases for J; bases not matched to a gene: 6. CDR1 is MNHEY and CDR2 is SMNVEV in the germline V gene (reference sequence). This CDR3 comprises 17 residues.

The CDR3 DNA reads as TGTGCCAGCAGGGCGGACTCTGGAAACACCATATATTTT. Amino acids: CASRADSGNTIYF. V is TRBV6-5 and J is TRBJ1-3; no definite D call. V lost 6 bases and J lost 0, with 6 bases in between. The CDR3 has 13 amino acids. The germline gives CDR1 MNHEY, CDR2 SVGAGI.

The gene calls are TRBV4-1 and TRBJ2-3; D ambiguous. The V gene's germline CDR1 is MGHRA and CDR2 YSYEKL. The V and J ends lost 4 bases and 2 bases respectively, with 10 bases between them. CDR3 size: 14 residues. The CDR3 nucleotides read TGCGCCAGCAGCCCTGAGGTCGCCACAGATACGCAGTATTTT. Translation gives CASSPEVATDTQYF.

This chain uses TRBV5-6 with TRBJ2-7, with 7 bases fitting TRBD1. The CDR3 sequence is 15 residues long. V shed 4 bases and J 3 bases; nucleotides not matched to a gene: 10. The germline V gene has CDR1 SGHDT and CDR2 YYEEEE. CDR3 residues: CASSGTWDRFYEQYF. In DNA, the CDR3 is TGTGCCAGCAGCGGGACCTGGGACAGATTCTACGAGCAGTACTTC.

V gene TRBV18 combines with J gene TRBJ2-7; D might be TRBD1 (5 bases). V was clipped by 2 bases and J by 6 bases, with 17 bases between them. CDR1 KGHSH and CDR2 LQKENI come from the germline V gene. The CDR3 sequence is 15 residues long. The CDR3 DNA reads as TGTGCCAGCTCACCAGGGATCAGGGCCGAAGGCGAGCAGTACTTC. Protein sequence: CASSPGIRAEGEQYF.

This chain uses TRBV19 with TRBJ2-1; unclear D gene. Germline V gives CDR1 LNHDA, CDR2 SQIVND (reference sequence). This CDR3 contains 13 residues. Trimming left V 5 bases short and J 3 bases short, with 8 bases between. The CDR3 DNA reads TGTGCCAGTAGTCCAGGAAGCTACAATGAGCAGTTCTTC. Protein sequence: CASSPGSYNEQFF.

The V call is TRBV28, the J call TRBJ1-2; a weak D match, TRBD1 (5 bases). The V gene lost 7 bases and the J gene lost 3 bases, with 15 bases spanning the gap. This CDR3 has 14 amino acids. Germline CDR1 and CDR2: MDHEN and SYDVKM. CDR3 loop: CASTGVGGYYGYTF. Written as DNA, the CDR3 is TGTGCCAGCACCGGGGTGGGGGGATACTATGGCTACACCTTC.

The V call is TRBV6-5, the J call TRBJ2-2; tentatively, D is TRBD1 (5 bases). Trimming removed 5 bases from V and 1 base from J, with 11 bases in between. The germline CDR1 and CDR2 sequences are MNHEY and SVGAGI. The CDR3 totals 15 residues. The CDR3 coding sequence is TGTGCCAGCAGTAAGCAGGGAATGAACACCGGGGAGCTGTTTTTT. Translated, it gives CASSKQGMNTGELFF.

The chain combines TRBV6-6 with TRBJ2-5; 7 bases agree with TRBD1. CDR3 length: 18 amino acids. V lost 5 bases to trimming and J lost 1 base; unmatched junction nucleotides: 16. Germline V lookup: CDR1 MNHNY, CDR2 SVGAGI (reference sequence). CDR3 nucleotide sequence: TGTGCCAGCAGTCCCCATTTAGAAATAAACAGGGGCCAAGAGACCCAGTACTTC. Its translation is CASSPHLEINRGQETQYF.

The gene calls are TRBV15 and TRBJ2-5; 7 nucleotides match TRBD2. CDR1 and CDR2 from the germline V gene are LNHNV and YYDKDF (reference sequence). There are 15 residues in the CDR3. The V and J ends lost 4 bases and 3 bases, in that order; junction bases with no gene match: 8. The CDR3 coding sequence is TGTGCCACCAGCAAGAGTGGAGCGGGGAAAGAGACCCAGTACTTC. This sequence encodes CATSKSGAGKETQYF.